The next 13 T cell receptor beta chains were all read from a single sample in a study of beta chain features in type 1 diabetes. Expressed TCRB transcripts were sequenced, since all the RNA that had been isolated was reverse transcribed. The data were produced by immunoSEQ multiplex PCR, yet TCRdb's version contains in-frame clones alone and is incomplete. The sample has hundreds of thousands of clones, 30% seen once. The sample comprised naive CD4+ T cells from blood. All receptors derive from a man between 18 and 29 years old in good health.

The chain has TRBV4-2 and TRBJ2-1; D possibly corresponds to TRBD1 (6 bases). The CDR3 consists of 15 residues. V shed 1 base and J shed 5 bases, with 12 bases lying between them. The germline V gene encodes CDR1 LGHNA and CDR2 YNFKEQ. Here the CDR3 reads CASSQGTAWDNEQFF. The DNA for the CDR3 is TGTGCCAGCAGCCAAGGGACAGCCTGGGACAATGAGCAGTTCTTC.

This clone has just a few counts. The J gene is TRBJ2-7, the V gene TRBV30; TRBD1 aligns across 7 bases. This CDR3 is built from 13 residues. After removal of 4 bases from V and 4 bases from J, the junction contained 7 bases not matched to a gene. Germline-derived CDR1 and CDR2 are GTSNPN and SVGIG (reference sequence). This chain's CDR3 is CAWTRDSFYEQYF. CDR3 DNA: TGTGCCTGGACCCGGGACAGCTTTTACGAGCAGTACTTC.

To note about this clone: This sample includes further DNA sequences coding for the same CDR3. This chain uses TRBV29-1 with TRBJ2-4, with no clear D. Trimming removed 0 bases at V and 0 bases at J, with 3 bases between. Germline V gene lookup returns CDR1 SQVTM and CDR2 ANQGSEA. The CDR3 totals 13 residues. CDR3 in amino acids: CSVEELAKNIQYF. The CDR3 bases are TGCAGCGTTGAAGAGCTAGCCAAAAACATTCAGTACTTC.

This clone was counted once. The rearrangement joins TRBV5-4 to TRBJ2-3; possibly TRBD2 for D (6 bases). The CDR3 is made up of 13 amino acids. V was cut by 1 base and J by 4 bases, with 7 bases left in between. Germline V gene sequence: CDR1 SGHNT, CDR2 YYREEE (reference sequence). The CDR3 DNA follows: TGTGCCAGCAGCTTGTGGGGGGCAGATACGCAGTATTTT. Translating it yields CASSLWGADTQYF. The full variable domain, completed using reference TRBV5-4 and TRBJ2-3, is ETGVTQSPTHLIKTRGQQVTLRCSSQSGHNTVSWYQQALGQGPQFIFQYYREEENGRGNFPPRFSGLQFPNYSSELNVNALELDDSALYLCASSLWGADTQYFGPGTRLTVL.

V is TRBV7-2 and J is TRBJ2-7, with D tentatively TRBD2 (6 bases). The CDR3 has 16 amino acids. Deletions cut 5 bases from V and 3 bases from J, with 20 bases between. Germline CDR1 SGHTA, CDR2 FQGNSA. CDR3 residues: CASSQGRGTSYYEQYF. CDR3 nucleotide sequence: TGTGCCAGCAGCCAGGGCCGCGGGACCAGTTACTACGAGCAGTACTTC.

This clone was seen only a few times. The chain links TRBV7-9 to TRBJ2-5, with D perhaps matching TRBD2 (5 bases). This CDR3 contains 15 residues. V was cut by 5 bases and J by 1 base, with 14 bases left in between. Looked up from germline, CDR1 is SEHNR and CDR2 is FQNEAQ (reference sequence). Here the CDR3 DNA reads TGTGCCAGCAGCCCGCAGACGGGGATCCAAGAGACCCAGTACTTC. Translation gives CASSPQTGIQETQYF.

As regards this clone: A read error may produce the germline difference seen at one junction end. V usage is TRBV7-7 and J usage is TRBJ2-1; 8 positions match TRBD2. Germline CDR1 and CDR2: SSHAT and FNYEAQ (reference sequence). CDR3 size: 16 residues. The CDR3 loop is CASSLGWGLGVNEQFF. The CDR3 DNA sequence: TGTGCTAGCAGCTTAGGGTGGGGACTAGGGGTCAATGAGCAGTTCTTC.

The genes are TRBV7-8 and TRBJ2-7; no clear D gene. Germline V gene lookup returns CDR1 SGHVS and CDR2 FQNEAQ. V was trimmed by 2 bases and J by 3 bases, leaving 11 bases between them. The CDR3 runs to 14 residues. The DNA for the CDR3 is TGTGCCAGCAGCTTAAGACGGAAACTCTACGAGCAGTACTTC. Amino acids: CASSLRRKLYEQYF.

This clone was seen only once. The chain combines TRBV28 with TRBJ1-5, with D uncertain. Germline V CDR1 and CDR2: MDHEN, SYDVKM. There are 14 residues in the CDR3. Trimming left V 7 bases short and J 7 bases short, with 17 bases between. The chain's CDR3 is CASTSRTRVQPQHF. CDR3 coding DNA: TGTGCCAGCACCTCGAGGACGAGGGTGCAGCCCCAGCATTTT.

This chain uses TRBV6-5 with TRBJ2-7; 7 positions match TRBD1. CDR1 is MNHEY and CDR2 is SVGAGI in the germline V gene. This CDR3 has 14 amino acids. Trimming removed 6 bases from V and 2 bases from J; junction bases left unmatched: 7. Written as DNA, the CDR3 is TGTGCCAGCAGGATACAGGGGTGGGCCTACGAGCAGTACTTC. Its protein product is CASRIQGWAYEQYF.

V and J are TRBV11-1 and TRBJ2-7; 9 bases match TRBD1. Per germline, CDR1 SGHAT and CDR2 FQDESV (reference sequence). V lost 5 bases to trimming and J lost 3 bases; unmatched junction nucleotides: 8. The CDR3 contains 15 residues. CDR3: CASSPPGTGRYEQYF. In DNA, the CDR3 is TGTGCCAGCAGCCCACCCGGGACAGGGCGCTACGAGCAGTACTTC.

This clone came up a few times. The CDR3 loop is CASSLGLAIETQYF. CDR3 nucleotide sequence: TGTGCCAGCAGCTTAGGCCTAGCGATAGAGACCCAGTACTTC. The chain uses TRBV7-9 and TRBJ2-5; D possibly corresponds to TRBD2 (6 bases). Germline assignment: CDR1 SEHNR and CDR2 FQNEAQ (reference sequence). The V end was cut by 1 base, the J end by 4 bases, with 10 bases between. The CDR3 covers 14 residues.

This clone was found a few times. V usage is TRBV27 and J usage is TRBJ2-3; 10 nucleotides align to TRBD2. There are 12 residues in the CDR3. V lost 5 bases to trimming and J lost 10 bases; unmatched junction nucleotides: 3. From germline, CDR1 is MNHEY and CDR2 SMNVEV (reference sequence). CDR3 amino acids: CASSITSGAQYF. In DNA, the CDR3 is TGTGCCAGCAGTATAACTAGCGGGGCGCAGTATTTT.